Reported below is one T cell receptor beta chain. The data were taken from a study of blood T cell repertoires in COVID-19. Study-wide background: Samples of COVID-19 (acute and convalescent) were obtained from the United States, Italy and Spain. In each case, the material was cDNA or gDNA derived from T cells, B-cell-depleted T cells, or PBMCs.

V was pared by 4 bases and J by 4 bases, with 20 bases between. Germline loops: CDR1 SGHNT, CDR2 YYREEE (reference sequence). The CDR3 is made up of 16 amino acids. The protocol was immunoSEQ multiplex PCR, while the TCRdb copy is restricted to in-frame clones and leaves out a portion. The sample gives 80,000 to 100,000 clones, approximately 91% of which show up once; 1.8% is in the top ten. The sequenced material came from peripheral blood. The chain is built from TRBV5-4 and TRBJ1-1, with D possibly TRBD1 on 6 matching bases. The origin of this receptor is a human donor with active COVID-19. The donor label of this sample is uncertain. The CDR3 DNA follows: TGTGCCAGCAGCCCAGGGAGAGGGGGTATGGGCACTGAAGCTTTCTTT. Translating it yields CASSPGRGGMGTEAFF.